Following are 28 T cell receptor beta chains from one sample sequenced in a study of blood T cell repertoires in COVID-19. Profiling relied on immunoSEQ multiplex PCR, and the TCRdb table lists in-frame clones only, not all of them. The table lists hundreds of thousands of clones, about 93% of them singletons, with 3% to 4% in the top ten. Specimen: peripheral blood. These receptors came from a woman under 30 who had recovered from COVID-19.

The chain couples TRBV27 to TRBJ2-5; maybe TRBD2 (6 bases). V lost 5 bases, J lost 0 bases, and 7 bases lay in between. This CDR3 is built from 13 residues. The germline V gene has CDR1 MNHEY and CDR2 SMNVEV (reference sequence). The CDR3 DNA follows: TGTGCCAGCAGTAAGCGGGACCAAGAGACCCAGTACTTC. The encoded protein is CASSKRDQETQYF.

This clone was detected once. The rearrangement uses TRBV5-1 and TRBJ2-5; TRBD2 aligns across 9 bases. The CDR3 is 15 residues long. CDR1 is SGHRS, CDR2 YFSETQ, per germline. V shed 4 bases and J 3 bases; nucleotides not matched to a gene: 7. This chain's CDR3 is CASSGKASGKETQYF. CDR3 sequence (DNA): TGCGCCAGCAGCGGTAAAGCTAGCGGGAAAGAGACCCAGTACTTC.

This sequence joins TRBV14 and TRBJ2-5; 9 bases agree with TRBD2. The CDR3 sequence is 16 residues long. Germline lookup yields CDR1 SGHDN and CDR2 FVKESK. V gave up 9 bases and J gave up 3 bases; unmatched junction bases: 14. This CDR3 is CARRGPGLASEETQYF. The DNA for the CDR3 is TGTGCCAGACGAGGCCCGGGACTAGCCTCAGAAGAGACCCAGTACTTC.

This chain links TRBV5-1 with TRBJ2-1; TRBD2 matches 14 bases. The CDR3 contains 17 residues. The J segment lost 12 bases and the V segment lost 0 bases, leaving 11 bases of the junction unmatched. Germline loops: CDR1 SGHRS, CDR2 YFSETQ. CDR3 DNA sequence: TGCGCCAGCAGCTTGGGGATGGGACTAGCGGGAGAAAGGCGGCAGTTCTTC. Its protein is CASSLGMGLAGERRQFF. Together with reference TRBV5-1 and TRBJ2-1, the CDR3 gives the full variable domain: KAGVTQTPRYLIKTRGQQVTLSCSPISGHRSVSWYQQTPGQGLQFLFEYFSETQRNKGNFPGRFSGRQFSNSRSEMNVSTLELGDSALYLCASSLGMGLAGERRQFFGPGTRLTVL.

The chain couples TRBV5-4 to TRBJ2-3, with TRBD2 matching 7 bases. The trim removed 1 base at V and 1 base at J, leaving 6 bases unmatched. The CDR3 length is 16 residues. Germline V lookup: CDR1 SGHNT, CDR2 YYREEE (reference sequence). Here the CDR3 reads CASSLLGGSGTDTQYF. Here the CDR3 DNA reads TGTGCCAGCAGCTTGTTGGGCGGGAGCGGCACAGATACGCAGTATTTT.

This chain connects TRBV7-2 to TRBJ2-1, with TRBD2 matching over 9 bases. Germline CDR1 is SGHTA and CDR2 is FQGNSA. J lost 0 bases, V lost 3 bases, and 3 bases had no gene match. This CDR3 region has 16 residues. The CDR3: CASSFLAGRSYNEQFF. In nucleotides, the CDR3 is TGTGCCAGCAGCTTCCTAGCGGGGCGCTCCTACAATGAGCAGTTCTTC.

The V gene is TRBV6-6, the J gene TRBJ1-5; maybe TRBD1 (6 bases). Between the trimmed V and J ends, which lost 0 bases and 4 bases, there was a span of 13 bases. The CDR3 has 16 amino acids. Germline V lookup: CDR1 MNHNY, CDR2 SVGAGI (reference sequence). CDR3 sequence (DNA): TGTGCCAGCAGTTACTCGCGGGGGGCGGGTAATCAGCCCCAGCATTTT. It specifies CASSYSRGAGNQPQHF.

The J gene is TRBJ1-1, the V gene TRBV7-2; D is unresolved. Trimming pared 6 bases from V and 0 bases from J, leaving 11 bases between. CDR3 size: 14 residues. Germline V gene sequence: CDR1 SGHTA, CDR2 FQGNSA. CDR3 amino acids: CASSQTRLNTEAFF. The CDR3 nucleotides are TGTGCCAGCAGTCAAACAAGATTGAACACTGAAGCTTTCTTT.

The genes are TRBV10-3 and TRBJ2-5, with TRBD1 matching over 7 bases. V shed 5 bases and J 5 bases; nucleotides not matched to a gene: 2. The CDR3 covers 12 residues. Germline assignment: CDR1 ENHRY and CDR2 SYGVKD. The CDR3 coding sequence is TGTGCCATCAGTACACAGGGGGAGACCCAGTACTTC. Residues: CAISTQGETQYF.

V gene TRBV11-2 combines with J gene TRBJ2-7, with D possibly TRBD1 on 6 matching bases. Trimming pared 5 bases from V and 7 bases from J, leaving 15 bases between. The CDR3 consists of 13 residues. From germline, CDR1 is SGHAT and CDR2 FQNNGV. The DNA of the CDR3 is TGTGCCAGCAGCCCAGGACAGTTGAGGGAGCAGTACGTC. It yields the protein CASSPGQLREQYV.

V is TRBV5-4 and J is TRBJ2-4, with 8 bases lining up with TRBD2. This CDR3 comprises 15 residues. J lost 7 bases, V lost 5 bases, and 11 bases had no gene match. Germline assignment: CDR1 SGHNT and CDR2 YYREEE (reference sequence). CDR3 residues: CASSWAGGAGNIQYF. CDR3 in DNA: TGTGCCAGCAGTTGGGCGGGAGGTGCGGGGAACATTCAGTACTTC.

V usage is TRBV7-8 and J usage is TRBJ2-2; D is perhaps TRBD1 (6 bases). Germline values: CDR1 SGHVS, CDR2 FQNEAQ. The CDR3 totals 16 residues. V dropped 4 bases and J dropped 0 bases, with 12 bases sitting between them. The CDR3, as DNA: TGTGCCAGCAGCTCACAGGGCGACCCGAACACCGGGGAGCTGTTTTTT. Encoded protein: CASSSQGDPNTGELFF.

The chain couples TRBV6-1 to TRBJ2-7; perhaps TRBD2 as D (6 bases). The CDR3 length is 14 residues. V was trimmed by 2 bases and J by 0 bases, leaving 8 bases between them. The germline V gene encodes CDR1 MNHNS and CDR2 SASEGT. The chain's CDR3 is CASSEFGSSYEQYV. The CDR3 DNA sequence: TGTGCCAGCAGTGAATTCGGGAGCTCCTACGAGCAGTACGTC.

The rearrangement links TRBV24-1 to TRBJ2-7; 14 nucleotides line up with TRBD2. After removal of 1 base from V and 0 bases from J, the junction contained 13 bases not matched to a gene. This CDR3 is 21 amino acids long. Looked up from germline, CDR1 is KGHDR and CDR2 is SFDVKD. CDR3 region: CATSDLGLHGTSGSGSYEQYV. CDR3 bases: TGTGCCACCAGTGATTTAGGCCTTCATGGGACTAGCGGGAGTGGCTCCTACGAGCAGTACGTC.

CDR3 sequence: CASRSRDRHTEAFF. DNA for the CDR3: TGTGCCAGCAGGTCACGGGACAGGCACACTGAAGCTTTCTTT. This sequence joins TRBV7-2 and TRBJ1-1, with 8 positions matching TRBD1. CDR1 is SGHTA, CDR2 FQGNSA, per germline. The J segment lost 3 bases and the V segment lost 6 bases, leaving 6 bases of the junction unmatched. CDR3 length: 14 amino acids.

The rearrangement uses TRBV11-2 and TRBJ2-5; 12 positions agree with TRBD2. The CDR3 loop spans 15 amino acids. The V and J ends lost 5 bases and 9 bases, in that order; junction bases with no gene match: 10. The germline CDR1 and CDR2 sequences are SGHAT and FQNNGV. For the CDR3, the DNA is TGTGCCAGCAGCGGTTCGACTAGCGGGAGCTGGGCCCAGTACTTC. Translated, it gives CASSGSTSGSWAQYF.

J is TRBJ2-1 and V is TRBV7-2; possibly TRBD1 for D (6 bases). The CDR3 length is 15 residues. The germline gives CDR1 SGHTA, CDR2 FQGNSA. V lost 5 bases, J lost 4 bases, and 15 bases lay in between. The CDR3 here is CASSPRAGAYNEQFF. In DNA, the CDR3 is TGTGCCAGCAGCCCGCGGGCAGGGGCTTACAATGAGCAGTTCTTC.

The chain uses TRBV5-4 and TRBJ2-1, with 8 bases that match TRBD1. The CDR3 length is 18 residues. Germline CDR1 and CDR2: SGHNT and YYREEE (reference sequence). The V and J ends lost 4 bases and 4 bases, in that order; junction bases with no gene match: 16. The CDR3 region is CASSGGTGQGVWYNEQFF. The CDR3, as DNA: TGTGCCAGCAGCGGAGGGACAGGCCAGGGGGTCTGGTACAATGAGCAGTTCTTC. The whole variable domain, filled in from reference TRBV5-4 and TRBJ2-1, reads ETGVTQSPTHLIKTRGQQVTLRCSSQSGHNTVSWYQQALGQGPQFIFQYYREEENGRGNFPPRFSGLQFPNYSSELNVNALELDDSALYLCASSGGTGQGVWYNEQFFGPGTRLTVL.

V is TRBV5-1 and J is TRBJ1-2; tentatively, D is TRBD1 (5 bases). The CDR3 totals 14 residues. The germline gives CDR1 SGHRS, CDR2 YFSETQ. The V end was cut by 3 bases, the J end by 4 bases, with 13 bases between. The CDR3, as DNA: TGCGCCAGCAGCTCCACCGCAGGGTCCTATGGCTACACCTTC. Amino acid sequence: CASSSTAGSYGYTF.

The V gene is TRBV7-2, the J gene TRBJ2-3; 13 bases align to TRBD2. This CDR3 comprises 16 residues. J lost 6 bases, V lost 0 bases, and 3 bases had no gene match. The germline V gene encodes CDR1 SGHTA and CDR2 FQGNSA. The CDR3 sequence is CASSLAGLAGADTQYF. Here the CDR3 DNA reads TGTGCCAGCAGCTTAGCTGGACTAGCGGGAGCTGATACGCAGTATTTT.

With regard to this clone: Other DNA sequences of this sample code for an identical CDR3. This sequence joins TRBV12-3 or TRBV12-4 and TRBJ1-1; the D gene is possibly TRBD1 (5 bases). The CDR3 is 13 residues long. With 2 bases removed from V and 5 bases from J, the gap between germline ends came to 9 bases. CDR3: CASSLRGGTEAFF. CDR3 coding DNA: TGTGCCAGCAGTTTAAGGGGAGGTACTGAAGCTTTCTTT.

V usage is TRBV7-2 and J usage is TRBJ2-2; the match to TRBD2 covers 7 bases. Trimming took 4 bases from V and 8 from J; bases not matched to a gene: 16. The CDR3 sequence is 17 residues long. Germline-derived CDR1 and CDR2 are SGHTA and FQGNSA. CDR3 sequence: CASSSPAGGRVIGELFF. CDR3 DNA: TGTGCCAGCAGCTCCCCGGCCGGGGGGAGGGTCATTGGGGAGCTGTTTTTT.

The chain has TRBV7-9 and TRBJ1-1, with 7 bases identical to TRBD1. With V trimmed by 5 bases and J by 1 base, 16 bases remained unmatched. CDR1 is SEHNR, CDR2 FQNEAQ, per germline (reference sequence). The length of the CDR3 is 18 residues. The CDR3 DNA reads TGTGCCAGCAGCACAGGGGATATCTGGGCAGGCTCGAACACTGAAGCTTTCTTT. This translates into CASSTGDIWAGSNTEAFF.

The chain links TRBV19 to TRBJ2-3; possibly TRBD2 for D (6 bases). Trimming cost V 10 bases and J 3 bases, with 17 bases left between them. The CDR3 loop spans 14 amino acids. Germline values: CDR1 LNHDA, CDR2 SQIVND (reference sequence). CDR3 in DNA: TGTGCCACCAACCGGGGGAGAGGGACAGATACGCAGTATTTT. It codes for CATNRGRGTDTQYF.

The J gene is TRBJ1-1, the V gene TRBV12-3 or TRBV12-4, with D unresolved. The CDR3 extends over 13 amino acids. Deletions cut 5 bases from V and 5 bases from J, with 12 bases between. The CDR3 loop is CASSPGSRTEAFF. The DNA of the CDR3 is TGTGCCAGCAGTCCCGGGAGTCGGACTGAAGCTTTCTTT.

This chain links TRBV6-5 with TRBJ1-3, with a possible D match to TRBD1 (6 bases). V was trimmed by 5 bases and J by 0 bases, leaving 11 bases between them. The germline gives CDR1 MNHEY, CDR2 SVGAGI. This CDR3 comprises 15 residues. CDR3 residues: CASSQQGLSGNTIYF. DNA of the CDR3: TGTGCCAGCAGTCAACAGGGTCTCTCTGGAAACACCATATATTTT.

This chain joins TRBV27 and TRBJ2-1; 12 nucleotides agree with TRBD2. Germline V gene sequence: CDR1 MNHEY, CDR2 SMNVEV (reference sequence). V trimming: 5 bases; J trimming: 1 base; junction bases outside the gene matches: 15. CDR3 size: 20 residues. The CDR3, as DNA: TGTGCCAGCAGTCCCCGACTAGCGGGAGATAGATCGAGTTCCTACAATGAGCAGTTCTTC. Protein product: CASSPRLAGDRSSSYNEQFF.

This chain uses TRBV7-8 with TRBJ2-1; 11 bases are a match to TRBD2. Germline V gene data show CDR1 as SGHVS and CDR2 as FQNEAQ. The CDR3 loop spans 15 amino acids. Trimming took 2 bases from V and 6 from J; bases not matched to a gene: 3. The CDR3, as DNA: TGTGCCAGCAGCTTATCTAGCGGGAGGCTCAATGAGCAGTTCTTC. This gives the protein CASSLSSGRLNEQFF.